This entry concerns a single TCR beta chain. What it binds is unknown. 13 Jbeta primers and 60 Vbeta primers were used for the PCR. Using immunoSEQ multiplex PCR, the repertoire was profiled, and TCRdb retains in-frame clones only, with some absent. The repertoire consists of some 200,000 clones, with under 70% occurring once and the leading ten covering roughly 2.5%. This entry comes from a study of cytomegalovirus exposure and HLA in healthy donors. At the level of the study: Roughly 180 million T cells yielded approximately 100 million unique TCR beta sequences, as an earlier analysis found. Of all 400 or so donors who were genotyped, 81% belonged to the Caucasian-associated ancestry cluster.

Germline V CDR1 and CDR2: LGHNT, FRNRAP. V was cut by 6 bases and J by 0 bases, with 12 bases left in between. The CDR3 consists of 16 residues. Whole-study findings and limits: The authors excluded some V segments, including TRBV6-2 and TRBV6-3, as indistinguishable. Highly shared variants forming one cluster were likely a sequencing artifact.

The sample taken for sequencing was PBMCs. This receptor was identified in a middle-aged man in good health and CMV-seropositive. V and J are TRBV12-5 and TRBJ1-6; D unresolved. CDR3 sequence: CASGLGVSSYNSPLHF. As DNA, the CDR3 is TGTGCTAGTGGCCTAGGAGTGAGCTCCTATAATTCACCCCTCCACTTT.